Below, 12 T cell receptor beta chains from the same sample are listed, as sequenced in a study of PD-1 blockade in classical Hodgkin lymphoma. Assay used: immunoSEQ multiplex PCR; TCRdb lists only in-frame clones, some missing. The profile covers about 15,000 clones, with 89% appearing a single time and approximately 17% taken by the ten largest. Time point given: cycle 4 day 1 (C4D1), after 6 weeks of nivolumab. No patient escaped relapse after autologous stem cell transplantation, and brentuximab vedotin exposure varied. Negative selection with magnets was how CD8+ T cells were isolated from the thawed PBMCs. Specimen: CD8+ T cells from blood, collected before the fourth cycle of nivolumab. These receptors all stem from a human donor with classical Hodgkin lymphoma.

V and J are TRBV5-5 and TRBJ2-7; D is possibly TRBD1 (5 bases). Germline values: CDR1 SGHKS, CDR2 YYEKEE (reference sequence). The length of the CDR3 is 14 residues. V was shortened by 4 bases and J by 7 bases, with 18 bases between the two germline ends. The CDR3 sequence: CASSKGPAAREQYF. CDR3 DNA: TGTGCCAGCAGCAAGGGGCCCGCCGCGCGGGAGCAGTACTTC.

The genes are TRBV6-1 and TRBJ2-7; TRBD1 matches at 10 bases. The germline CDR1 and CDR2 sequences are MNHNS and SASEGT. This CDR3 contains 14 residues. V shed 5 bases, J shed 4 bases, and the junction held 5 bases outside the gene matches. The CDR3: CASSPRDRGYEQYF. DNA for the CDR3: TGTGCCAGCAGTCCACGGGACAGGGGTTACGAGCAGTACTTC.

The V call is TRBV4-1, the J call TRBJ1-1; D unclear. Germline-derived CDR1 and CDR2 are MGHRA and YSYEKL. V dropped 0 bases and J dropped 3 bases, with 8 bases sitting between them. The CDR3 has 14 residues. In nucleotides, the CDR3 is TGCGCCAGCAGCCAAGATCTGGGTTACACTGAAGCTTTCTTT. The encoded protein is CASSQDLGYTEAFF.

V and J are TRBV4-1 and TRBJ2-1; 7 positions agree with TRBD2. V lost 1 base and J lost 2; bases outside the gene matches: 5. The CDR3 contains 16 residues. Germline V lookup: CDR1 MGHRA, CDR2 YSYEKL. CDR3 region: CASSQVAAGPYNEQFF. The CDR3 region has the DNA TGCGCCAGCAGCCAAGTGGCAGCGGGACCCTACAATGAGCAGTTCTTC.

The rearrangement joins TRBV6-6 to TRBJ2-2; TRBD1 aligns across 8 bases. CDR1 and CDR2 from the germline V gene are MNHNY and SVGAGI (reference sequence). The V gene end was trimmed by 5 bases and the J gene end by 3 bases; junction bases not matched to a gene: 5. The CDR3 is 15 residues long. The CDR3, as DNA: TGTGCCAGCAGTCCCCGGGACAGGTACACCGGGGAGCTGTTTTTT. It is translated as CASSPRDRYTGELFF.

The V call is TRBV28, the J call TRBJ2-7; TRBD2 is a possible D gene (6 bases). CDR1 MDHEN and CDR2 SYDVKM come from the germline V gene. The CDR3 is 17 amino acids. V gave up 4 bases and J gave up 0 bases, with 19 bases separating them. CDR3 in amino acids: CASSSLMLATSSYEQYF. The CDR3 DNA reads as TGTGCCAGCAGTTCCCTAATGCTAGCGACGAGCTCCTACGAGCAGTACTTC.

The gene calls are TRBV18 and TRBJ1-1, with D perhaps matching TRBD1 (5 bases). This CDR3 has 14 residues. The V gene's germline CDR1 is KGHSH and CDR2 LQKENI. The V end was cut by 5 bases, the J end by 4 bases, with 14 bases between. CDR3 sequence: CASSTTAGSTEAFF. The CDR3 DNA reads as TGTGCCAGCTCAACCACTGCAGGGTCCACTGAAGCTTTCTTT.

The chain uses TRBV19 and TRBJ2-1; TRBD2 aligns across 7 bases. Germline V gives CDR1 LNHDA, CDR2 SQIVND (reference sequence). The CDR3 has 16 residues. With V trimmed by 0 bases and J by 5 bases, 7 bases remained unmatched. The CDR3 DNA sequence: TGTGCCAGTAGTATAGATGGCGGGGGACTCAACAATGAGCAGTTCTTC. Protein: CASSIDGGGLNNEQFF.

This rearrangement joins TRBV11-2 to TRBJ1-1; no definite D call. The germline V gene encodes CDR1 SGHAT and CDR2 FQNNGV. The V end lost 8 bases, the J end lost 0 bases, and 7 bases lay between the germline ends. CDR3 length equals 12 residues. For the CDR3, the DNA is TGTGCCAGCGAGGGCCTGAACACTGAAGCTTTCTTT. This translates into CASEGLNTEAFF.

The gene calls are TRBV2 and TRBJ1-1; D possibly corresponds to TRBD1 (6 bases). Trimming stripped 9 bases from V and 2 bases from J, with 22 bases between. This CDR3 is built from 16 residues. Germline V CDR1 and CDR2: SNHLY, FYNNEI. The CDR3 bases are TGTGCCAGAGAGGGGGAGGTCGGAAGGGGTAACACTGAAGCTTTCTTT. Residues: CAREGEVGRGNTEAFF. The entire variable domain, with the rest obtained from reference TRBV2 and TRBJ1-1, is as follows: EPEVTQTPSHQVTQMGQEVILRCVPISNHLYFYWYRQILGQKVEFLVSFYNNEISEKSEIFDDQFSVERPDGSNFTLKIRSTKLEDSAMYFCAREGEVGRGNTEAFFGQGTRLTVV.

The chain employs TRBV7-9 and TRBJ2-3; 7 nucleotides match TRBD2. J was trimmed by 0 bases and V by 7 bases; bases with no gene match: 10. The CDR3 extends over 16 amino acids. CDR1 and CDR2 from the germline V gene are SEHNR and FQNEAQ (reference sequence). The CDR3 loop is CASTGRASGSTDTQYF. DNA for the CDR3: TGTGCCAGCACCGGTCGGGCTAGCGGAAGCACAGATACGCAGTATTTT.

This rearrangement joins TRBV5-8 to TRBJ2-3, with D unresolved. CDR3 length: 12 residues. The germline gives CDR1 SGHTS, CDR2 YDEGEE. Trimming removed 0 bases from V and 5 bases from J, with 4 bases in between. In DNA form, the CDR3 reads TGTGCCAGCAGCTTGGTGGGAGATACGCAGTATTTT. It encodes CASSLVGDTQYF.